This T cell receptor (beta chain) was identified during a study of OX40 agonist ivuxolimab in advanced cancers. In the study overall: Ivuxolimab was administered intravenously to patients at 0.01 to 10 mg/kg every 2 weeks. Participants could have had prior anti-PD-1, anti-PD-L1 or anti-CTLA-4 therapy, and approximately 40% had some. The study's findings and limits: Not determined was the antigen specificity of the expanded peripheral T cells. CD4+ and CD8+ blood T cells expanded clonally by week 6 at 0.1 to 3.0 mg/kg.

Germline V gene lookup returns CDR1 SGHVS and CDR2 FNYEAQ. The CDR3 is made up of 14 amino acids. V gave up 0 bases and J gave up 4 bases, with 8 bases separating them. With respect to this clone: Its matching antigen is unknown.

Profiled with immunoSEQ multiplex PCR; TCRdb holds only in-frame clones, not every one. The table lists some 80,000 clones, 65% to 85% of them singletons. The sequences come from CD4+ or CD8+ T cells sorted from blood, collected in a trial of the OX40 agonist ivuxolimab. This sequence joins TRBV7-6 and TRBJ2-3; D is perhaps TRBD2 (6 bases). The receptor was isolated from an adult with an advanced solid tumor such as melanoma, head and neck, liver or kidney cancer. The CDR3 loop is CASSLAGGADTQYF. In DNA, the CDR3 is TGTGCCAGCAGCTTAGCGGGCGGGGCAGATACGCAGTATTTT.